One sample yielded the 26 T cell receptor beta chains listed below, sequenced in a study of T cells in tuberculosis (dated by TCRdb to the late 2010s). The method was the immunoSEQ multiplex PCR assay. Here the immuneACCESS table is served through TCRdb, limited to in-frame sequences with V and J called. Missing clones are a known gap in these copies; in checked studies unresolved V genes cover under half, and the rest lacks a known reason. For this sample the table gives roughly 44,000 clones, of which more than 90% were detected only once. The ten largest clones add up to 7.5% of the sample. Material: PBMCs. These receptors originate from a donor under 30 with latent tuberculosis or without tuberculosis infection.

The gene calls are TRBV29-1 and TRBJ2-1, with 8 nucleotides matching TRBD2. The CDR3 loop spans 13 amino acids. V shed 6 bases and J 5 bases; nucleotides not matched to a gene: 6. In germline, CDR1 is SQVTM, CDR2 ANQGSEA. The CDR3 bases are TGCAGCGTCGCCCCGGGGGGGAACAATGAGCAGTTCTTC. Protein sequence: CSVAPGGNNEQFF.

V and J are TRBV19 and TRBJ2-3; 15 bases align to TRBD2. The CDR3 is made up of 17 amino acids. Germline trimming cut 5 bases from V and 2 bases from J; bases unmatched to any gene: 5. Germline CDR1 and CDR2: LNHDA and SQIVND (reference sequence). The CDR3 reads CASSPRTSGRATDTQYF. In nucleotides, the CDR3 is TGTGCCAGTAGTCCCAGGACTAGCGGGAGGGCCACAGATACGCAGTATTTT. Full variable domain (remainder filled in from reference TRBV19 and TRBJ2-3): DGGITQSPKYLFRKEGQNVTLSCEQNLNHDAMYWYRQDPGQGLRLIYYSQIVNDFQKGDIAEGYSVSREKKESFPLTVTSAQKNPTAFYLCASSPRTSGRATDTQYFGPGTRLTVL.

This CDR3 reads CASSGGTHSNQPQHF. The CDR3 DNA reads TGTGCCAGCAGTGGGGGGACACATAGCAATCAGCCCCAGCATTTT. This chain uses TRBV2 with TRBJ1-5; tentatively, D is TRBD1 (6 bases). V lost 4 bases and J 0 bases, leaving 10 bases between the germline ends. Germline V gene data show CDR1 as SNHLY and CDR2 as FYNNEI. The CDR3 has 15 residues.

V is TRBV29-1 and J is TRBJ2-1; D is perhaps TRBD1 (5 bases). The CDR3 spans 17 residues. Trimming left V 0 bases short and J 5 bases short, with 20 bases between. Germline assignment: CDR1 SQVTM and CDR2 ANQGSEA. CDR3 protein: CSVEDWRQGSLHNEQFF. The CDR3 DNA sequence: TGCAGCGTTGAAGATTGGCGGCAGGGAAGTTTACACAATGAGCAGTTCTTC.

This clone turned up a few times. The chain combines TRBV7-2 with TRBJ2-5; D is uncertain. V lost 4 bases and J lost 7, with 10 bases in between. The CDR3 covers 12 residues. Germline CDR1 and CDR2: SGHTA and FQGNSA. The CDR3 bases are TGTGCCAGCAGCTCCGGTTATGGGACCCAGTACTTC. Translation gives CASSSGYGTQYF.

The chain combines TRBV13 with TRBJ2-7; 8 bases align to TRBD2. Germline values: CDR1 PRHDT, CDR2 FYEKMQ (reference sequence). The CDR3 runs to 15 residues. Trimming at V came to 7 bases and at J to 2 bases, leaving 10 bases not matched to a gene. This CDR3 is CASTKSGSGPYEQYF. The DNA of the CDR3 is TGTGCCAGCACCAAGAGCGGGAGTGGGCCCTACGAGCAGTACTTC.

This sequence joins TRBV11-2 and TRBJ2-7; 7 nucleotides match TRBD2. This CDR3 has 16 amino acids. Trimming took 3 bases from V and 3 from J; bases not matched to a gene: 11. Per the germline V gene, CDR1 is SGHAT and CDR2 is FQNNGV. The CDR3 here is CASSLGWGRGIYEQYF. The CDR3 bases are TGTGCCAGCAGCTTGGGTTGGGGGAGGGGAATCTACGAGCAGTACTTC.

The chain joins TRBV6-5 to TRBJ1-5, with D unclear. This CDR3 contains 14 residues. V lost 6 bases and J 2 bases, leaving 11 bases between the germline ends. Germline V lookup: CDR1 MNHEY, CDR2 SVGAGI. In DNA form, the CDR3 reads TGTGCCAGCAGCCGAGCTTCGCGCAATCAGCCCCAGCATTTT. Its translation: CASSRASRNQPQHF.

V is TRBV6-5 and J is TRBJ2-7; the D is unclear. The V gene lost 2 bases and the J gene lost 3 bases, with 8 bases spanning the gap. CDR1 is MNHEY, CDR2 SVGAGI, per germline. CDR3 length: 13 residues. CDR3 residues: CASSYGQYYEQYF. Written as DNA, the CDR3 is TGTGCCAGCAGTTACGGGCAGTACTACGAGCAGTACTTC.

The chain employs TRBV7-6 and TRBJ2-1; TRBD2 aligns across 13 bases. Germline values: CDR1 SGHVS, CDR2 FNYEAQ. V dropped 6 bases and J dropped 4; count of bases not matched to a gene: 9. The CDR3 has 17 residues. The CDR3, as DNA: TGTGCCAGCAGGCATCCCGGGACTAGCGGGATTTACAATGAGCAGTTCTTC. Its protein is CASRHPGTSGIYNEQFF.

The chain has TRBV27 and TRBJ1-1; 9 nucleotides line up with TRBD1. The CDR3 totals 17 residues. Per germline, CDR1 MNHEY and CDR2 SMNVEV (reference sequence). Trimming cost V 5 bases and J 5 bases; bases outside gene matches: 15. The CDR3 sequence: CASSITAGTGFGTEAFF. Here the CDR3 DNA reads TGTGCCAGCAGTATAACAGCCGGGACAGGGTTCGGGACTGAAGCTTTCTTT.

This chain uses TRBV9 with TRBJ2-3; 15 bases agree with TRBD2. V was clipped by 4 bases and J by 5 bases; unmatched bases: 8. Germline CDR1 reads SGDLS; CDR2 reads YYNGEE. The CDR3 totals 17 residues. Here the CDR3 reads CASSTGTSGRWGDTQYF. The CDR3 DNA is TGTGCCAGCAGCACCGGGACTAGCGGGAGGTGGGGAGATACGCAGTATTTT.

The J gene is TRBJ1-2, the V gene TRBV30, with D perhaps TRBD1 (5 bases). V dropped 4 bases and J dropped 4 bases, with 16 bases sitting between them. CDR3 length: 14 amino acids. Germline-derived CDR1 and CDR2 are GTSNPN and SVGIG (reference sequence). In DNA form, the CDR3 reads TGTGCCTGGACCCCAAGGGGCCCCCGCTATGGCTACACCTTC. This codes for CAWTPRGPRYGYTF.

The rearrangement joins TRBV19 to TRBJ1-5, with D perhaps matching TRBD1 (6 bases). Deletions cut 5 bases from V and 1 base from J, with 9 bases between. The germline CDR1 and CDR2 sequences are LNHDA and SQIVND (reference sequence). The CDR3 covers 14 residues. CDR3 amino acids: CASSPQGSNQPQHF. CDR3 nucleotide sequence: TGTGCCAGTAGTCCTCAGGGGAGCAATCAGCCCCAGCATTTT.

In its sample, this clone was seen once. The V and J genes are TRBV19 and TRBJ1-4; perhaps TRBD1 as D (6 bases). The germline gives CDR1 LNHDA, CDR2 SQIVND (reference sequence). The CDR3 runs to 15 residues. Trimming cost V 5 bases and J 0 bases, with 10 bases left between them. The CDR3 is CASSEGQTTNEKLFF. CDR3 in DNA: TGTGCCAGTAGTGAAGGACAGACAACTAATGAAAAACTGTTTTTT. The full variable domain, rest sourced from reference TRBV19 and TRBJ1-4, is DGGITQSPKYLFRKEGQNVTLSCEQNLNHDAMYWYRQDPGQGLRLIYYSQIVNDFQKGDIAEGYSVSREKKESFPLTVTSAQKNPTAFYLCASSEGQTTNEKLFFGSGTQLSVL.

In this sample, this clone turned up once. The chain couples TRBV6-6 to TRBJ2-7, with TRBD2 identical over 15 bases. The CDR3 sequence is 16 residues long. Germline V gives CDR1 MNHNY, CDR2 SVGAGI (reference sequence). Unmatched junction bases numbered 4, after V lost 5 bases and J lost 2 bases. CDR3 sequence: CASSPGLAGGPYEQYF. The CDR3 nucleotides read TGTGCCAGCAGTCCCGGACTAGCGGGAGGGCCCTACGAGCAGTACTTC.

The chain is built from TRBV18 and TRBJ2-7; TRBD1 aligns across 8 bases. V shed 1 base and J 4 bases; nucleotides not matched to a gene: 3. The CDR3 has 14 residues. Germline CDR1 is KGHSH and CDR2 is LQKENI. CDR3 amino acids: CASSPRDRPYEQYF. CDR3 nucleotides: TGTGCCAGCTCACCACGGGACAGGCCTTACGAGCAGTACTTC.

This rearrangement joins TRBV5-6 to TRBJ2-3, with 9 positions matching TRBD1. There are 13 residues in the CDR3. Per germline, CDR1 SGHDT and CDR2 YYEEEE. V was clipped by 8 bases and J by 2 bases; unmatched bases: 3. CDR3 bases: TGTGCCAGTAGGGACAGGGCCACAGATACGCAGTATTTT. This gives the protein CASRDRATDTQYF.

The chain carries TRBV27 and TRBJ2-1; D is uncertain. Per the germline V gene, CDR1 is MNHEY and CDR2 is SMNVEV (reference sequence). The CDR3 covers 14 residues. Trimming took off 6 bases at V and 7 bases at J, with 16 bases between the two ends. DNA for the CDR3: TGTGCCAGCAGCCCATGGGCCTCTGATAATGAGCAGTTCTTC. Amino acids: CASSPWASDNEQFF.

This sequence joins TRBV7-2 and TRBJ2-7; D gene ambiguous. The length of the CDR3 is 12 residues. The V gene lost 3 bases and the J gene lost 0 bases, with 3 bases spanning the gap. Germline assignment: CDR1 SGHTA and CDR2 FQGNSA. CDR3 DNA sequence: TGTGCCAGCAGCTTCGTCTCCTACGAGCAGTACTTC. This encodes CASSFVSYEQYF.

The chain links TRBV9 to TRBJ2-3, with 8 bases fitting TRBD2. CDR1 is SGDLS, CDR2 YYNGEE, per germline. V was pared by 2 bases and J by 0 bases, with 5 bases of the junction left unmatched. The CDR3 covers 16 residues. DNA for the CDR3: TGTGCCAGCAGCGTCCTTATAGCGGGGAGCACAGATACGCAGTATTTT. Translation gives CASSVLIAGSTDTQYF.

The genes are TRBV30 and TRBJ1-2; 11 bases map to TRBD1. Germline CDR1 and CDR2: GTSNPN and SVGIG (reference sequence). V shed 5 bases, J shed 7 bases, and the junction held 9 bases outside the gene matches. The CDR3 consists of 14 residues. CDR3: CAWVLGTGGSGYTF. The CDR3 coding sequence is TGTGCCTGGGTTCTTGGGACAGGGGGTTCTGGCTACACCTTC.

CDR3 region: CAWSAGKANVLTF. The CDR3 DNA follows: TGTGCCTGGAGTGCAGGGAAGGCCAACGTCCTGACTTTC. The chain links TRBV30 to TRBJ2-6; tentative D call: TRBD1 (5 bases). V gave up 1 base and J gave up 6 bases, with 7 bases separating them. From germline, CDR1 is GTSNPN and CDR2 SVGIG (reference sequence). The CDR3 runs 13 residues.

The chain joins TRBV5-6 to TRBJ2-1, with TRBD2 matching 9 bases. Germline trimming cut 0 bases from V and 7 bases from J; bases unmatched to any gene: 11. The germline V gene has CDR1 SGHDT and CDR2 YYEEEE. The length of the CDR3 is 17 residues. The CDR3: CASSLGQLAGILNEQFF. CDR3 sequence (DNA): TGTGCCAGCAGCTTGGGTCAGCTAGCGGGGATATTGAATGAGCAGTTCTTC.

J is TRBJ2-2 and V is TRBV10-3, with TRBD2 matching over 8 bases. Germline loops: CDR1 ENHRY, CDR2 SYGVKD. The CDR3 has 21 amino acids. Trimming at V came to 6 bases and at J to 2 bases, leaving 23 bases not matched to a gene. The CDR3 bases are TGTGCCATCAGCGGCGGGTCCCCACTAGCGGAGGGGGGGATCAACACCGGGGAGCTGTTTTTT. The encoded protein is CAISGGSPLAEGGINTGELFF.

The CDR3 sequence: CASRRTGFTDTQYF. The CDR3 bases are TGTGCCAGCAGGCGGACAGGGTTCACAGATACGCAGTATTTT. The chain couples TRBV6-5 to TRBJ2-3; 8 bases match TRBD1. From germline, CDR1 is MNHEY and CDR2 SVGAGI. The CDR3 spans 14 residues. V shed 6 bases, J shed 2 bases, and the junction held 4 bases outside the gene matches.